Reported below is one T cell receptor beta chain. The target antigen is unknown. The J segment lost 5 bases and the V segment lost 0 bases, leaving 7 bases of the junction unmatched. CDR3 length: 15 amino acids. In germline, CDR1 is SGHRS, CDR2 YFSETQ. This entry is derived from a study of cytomegalovirus exposure and HLA in healthy donors. Study-level points and caveats: Listed as cytomegalovirus-associated were 150 or so TCR beta chains. Reportedly, diagnosis of cytomegalovirus status by the classifier showed high specificity and sensitivity. Within the 120 validation repertoires, first-cohort TCR clusters tended to co-occur, according to a later analysis. CMV antigen specificity was confirmed in vitro for three CMV-associated chains.

Sequencing was performed with immunoSEQ multiplex PCR; in TCRdb, only in-frame clones are kept and a portion is missing. The repertoire has 200,000 to 300,000 clones, less than 95% of them found once; the top ten carry approximately 3.1%. Input material: PBMCs. This chain uses TRBV5-1 with TRBJ2-5; TRBD1 aligns across 7 bases. The TCR was taken from a woman aged 25 to 39 in good health and CMV-seronegative. CDR3 bases: TGCGCCAGCAGCTTGGCGAGGGGGCGCGGGGAGACCCAGTACTTC. Translation: CASSLARGRGETQYF.